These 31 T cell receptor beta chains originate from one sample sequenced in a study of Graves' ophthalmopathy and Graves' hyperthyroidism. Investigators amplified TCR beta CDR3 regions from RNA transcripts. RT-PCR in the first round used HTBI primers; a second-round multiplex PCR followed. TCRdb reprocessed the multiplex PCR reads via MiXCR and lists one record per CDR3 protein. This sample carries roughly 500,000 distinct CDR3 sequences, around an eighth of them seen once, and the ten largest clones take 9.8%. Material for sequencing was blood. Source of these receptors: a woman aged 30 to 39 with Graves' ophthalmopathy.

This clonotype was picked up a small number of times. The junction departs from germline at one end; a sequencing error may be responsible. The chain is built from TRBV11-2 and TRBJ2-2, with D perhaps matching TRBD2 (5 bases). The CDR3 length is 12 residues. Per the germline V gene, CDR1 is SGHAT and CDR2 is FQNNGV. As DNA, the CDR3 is TGTGCCAGCAGCTTGCGTACCGGGGAGCTGTGTTTT. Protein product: CASSLRTGELCF.

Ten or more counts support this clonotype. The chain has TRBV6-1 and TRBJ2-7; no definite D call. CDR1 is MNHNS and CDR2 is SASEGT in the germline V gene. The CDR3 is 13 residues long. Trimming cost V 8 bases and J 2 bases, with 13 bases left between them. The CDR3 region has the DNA TGTGCCAGCGTGCCTCAAAGGACCTACGAGCAGTACTTC. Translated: CASVPQRTYEQYF.

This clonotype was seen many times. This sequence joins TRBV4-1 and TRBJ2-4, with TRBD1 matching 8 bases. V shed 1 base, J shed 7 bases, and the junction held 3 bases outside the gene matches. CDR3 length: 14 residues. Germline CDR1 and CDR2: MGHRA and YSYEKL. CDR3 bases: TGCGCCAGCAGCCAAGGGACAGGGATGAACATTCAGTACTTC. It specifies CASSQGTGMNIQYF.

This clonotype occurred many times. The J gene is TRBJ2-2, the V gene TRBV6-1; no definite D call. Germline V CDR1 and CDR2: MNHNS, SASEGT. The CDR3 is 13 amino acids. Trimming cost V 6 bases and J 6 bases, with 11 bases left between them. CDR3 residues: CASSSVSAGELFF. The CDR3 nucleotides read TGTGCCAGCAGCTCTGTCTCTGCCGGGGAGCTGTTTTTT.

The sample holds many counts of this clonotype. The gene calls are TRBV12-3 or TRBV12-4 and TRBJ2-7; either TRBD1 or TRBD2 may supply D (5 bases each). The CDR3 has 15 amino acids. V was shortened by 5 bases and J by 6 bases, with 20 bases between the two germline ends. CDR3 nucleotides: TGTGCCAGCAGTCGGGGACCCCCCGAAGGTGTCGAGCAGTACTTC. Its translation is CASSRGPPEGVEQYF.

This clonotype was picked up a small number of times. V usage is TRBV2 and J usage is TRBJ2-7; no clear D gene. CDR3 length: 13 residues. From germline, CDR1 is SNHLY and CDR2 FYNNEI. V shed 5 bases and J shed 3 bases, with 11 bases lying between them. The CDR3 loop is CASSQLPVYEQYF. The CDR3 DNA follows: TGTGCCAGCAGTCAACTGCCCGTCTACGAGCAGTACTTC.

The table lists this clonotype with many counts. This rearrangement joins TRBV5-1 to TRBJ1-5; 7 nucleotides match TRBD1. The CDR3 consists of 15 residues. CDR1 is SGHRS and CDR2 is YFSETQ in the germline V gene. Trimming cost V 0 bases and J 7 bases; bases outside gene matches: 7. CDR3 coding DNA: TGCGCCAGCAGCTTGGGACAGGGAGGAGGGCAGCCCCAGCATTTT. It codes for CASSLGQGGGQPQHF.

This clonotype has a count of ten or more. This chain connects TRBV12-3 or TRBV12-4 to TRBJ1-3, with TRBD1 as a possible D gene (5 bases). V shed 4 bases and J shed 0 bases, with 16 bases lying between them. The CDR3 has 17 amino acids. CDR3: CASSWPRTHYSGNTIYF. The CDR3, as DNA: TGTGCCAGCAGTTGGCCCCGGACACACTACTCTGGAAACACCATATATTTT.

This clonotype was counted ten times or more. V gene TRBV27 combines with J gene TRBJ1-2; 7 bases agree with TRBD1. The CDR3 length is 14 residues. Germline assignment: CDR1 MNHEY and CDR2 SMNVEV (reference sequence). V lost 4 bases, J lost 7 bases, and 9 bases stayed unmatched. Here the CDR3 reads CASSSRGGLGGYTF. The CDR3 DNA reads TGTGCCAGCAGTTCCAGGGGGGGACTAGGTGGCTACACCTTC.

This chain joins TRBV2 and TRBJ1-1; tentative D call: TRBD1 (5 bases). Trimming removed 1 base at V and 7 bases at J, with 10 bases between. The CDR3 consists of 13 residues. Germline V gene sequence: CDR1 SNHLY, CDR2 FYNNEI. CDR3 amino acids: CASSEGRGVEAFF. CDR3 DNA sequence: TGTGCCAGCAGTGAAGGGCGGGGGGTTGAAGCTTTCTTT.

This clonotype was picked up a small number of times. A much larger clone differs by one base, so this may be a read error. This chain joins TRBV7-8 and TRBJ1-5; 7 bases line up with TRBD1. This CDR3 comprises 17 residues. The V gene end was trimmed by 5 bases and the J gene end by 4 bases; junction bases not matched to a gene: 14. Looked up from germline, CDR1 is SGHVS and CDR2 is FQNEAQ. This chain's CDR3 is CASSVTGETVRNQPQHF. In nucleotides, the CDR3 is TGTGCCAGCAGCGTCACAGGGGAGACTGTTCGAAATCAGCCCCAGCATTTT. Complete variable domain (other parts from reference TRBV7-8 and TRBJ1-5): GAGVSQSPRYKVAKRGQDVALRCDPISGHVSLFWYQQALGQGPEFLTYFQNEAQLDKSGLPSDRFFAERPEGSVSTLKIQRTQQEDSAVYLCASSVTGETVRNQPQHFGDGTRLSIL.

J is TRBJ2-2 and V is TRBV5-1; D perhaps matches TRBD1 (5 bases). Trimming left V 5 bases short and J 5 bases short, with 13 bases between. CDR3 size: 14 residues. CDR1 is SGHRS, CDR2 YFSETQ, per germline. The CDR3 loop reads CASRPQGMTGELFF. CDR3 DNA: TGCGCCAGCAGGCCCCAGGGTATGACCGGGGAGCTGTTTTTT.

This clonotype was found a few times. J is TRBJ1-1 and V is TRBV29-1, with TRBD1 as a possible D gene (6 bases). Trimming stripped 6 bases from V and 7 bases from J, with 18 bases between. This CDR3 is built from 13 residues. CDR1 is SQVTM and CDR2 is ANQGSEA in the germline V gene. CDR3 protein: CSVDTLGGDEAFF. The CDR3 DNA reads TGCAGCGTCGACACCCTGGGGGGCGATGAAGCTTTCTTT. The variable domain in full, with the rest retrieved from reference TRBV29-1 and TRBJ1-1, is SAVISQKPSRDICQRGTSLTIQCQVDSQVTMMFWYRQQPGQSLTLIATANQGSEATYESGFVIDKFPISRPNLTFSTLTVSNMSPEDSSIYLCSVDTLGGDEAFFGQGTRLTVV.

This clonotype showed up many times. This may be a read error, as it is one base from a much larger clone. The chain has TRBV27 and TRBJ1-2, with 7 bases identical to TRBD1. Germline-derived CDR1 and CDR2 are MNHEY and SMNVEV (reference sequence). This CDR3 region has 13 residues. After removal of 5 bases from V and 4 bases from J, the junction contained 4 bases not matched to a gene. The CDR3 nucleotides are TGTGCCAGCAGTGAGACAGGGAGCTATGGCTACACCTTC. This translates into CASSETGSYGYTF.

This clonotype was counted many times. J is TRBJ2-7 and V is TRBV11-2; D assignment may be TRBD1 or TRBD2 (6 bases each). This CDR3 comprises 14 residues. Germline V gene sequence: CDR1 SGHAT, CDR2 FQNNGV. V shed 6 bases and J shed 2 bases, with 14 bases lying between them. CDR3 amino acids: CASRPGGHPYEQYF. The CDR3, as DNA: TGTGCCAGCAGGCCCGGGGGACACCCCTACGAGCAGTACTTC.

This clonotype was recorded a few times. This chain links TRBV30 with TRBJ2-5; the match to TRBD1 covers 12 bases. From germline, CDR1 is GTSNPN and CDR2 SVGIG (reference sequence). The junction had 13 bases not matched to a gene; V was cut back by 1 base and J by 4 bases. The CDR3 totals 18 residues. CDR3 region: CAWSGYPGQGAWGETQYF. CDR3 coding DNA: TGTGCCTGGAGTGGATACCCGGGACAGGGGGCGTGGGGAGAGACCCAGTACTTC.

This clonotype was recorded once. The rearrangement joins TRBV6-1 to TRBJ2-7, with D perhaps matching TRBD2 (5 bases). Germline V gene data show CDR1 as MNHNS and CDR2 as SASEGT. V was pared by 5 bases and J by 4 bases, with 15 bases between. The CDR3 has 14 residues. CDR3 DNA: TGTGCCAGCAGTCGAACGGGGTTAGGGTACGAGCAGTACTTC. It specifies CASSRTGLGYEQYF.

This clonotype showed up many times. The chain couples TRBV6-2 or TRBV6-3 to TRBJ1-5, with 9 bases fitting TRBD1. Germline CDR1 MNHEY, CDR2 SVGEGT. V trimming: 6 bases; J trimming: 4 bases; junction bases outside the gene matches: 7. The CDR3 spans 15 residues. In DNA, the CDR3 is TGTGCCAGCAGAAAGGACAGGGGCTTTAATCAGCCCCAGCATTTT. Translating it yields CASRKDRGFNQPQHF.

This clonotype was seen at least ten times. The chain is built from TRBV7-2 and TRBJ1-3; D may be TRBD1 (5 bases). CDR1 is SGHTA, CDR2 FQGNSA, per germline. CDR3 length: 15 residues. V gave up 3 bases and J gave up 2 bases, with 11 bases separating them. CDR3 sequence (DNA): TGTGCCAGCAGCTTGGGGCCAGGGACTGGAAACACCATATATTTT. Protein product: CASSLGPGTGNTIYF. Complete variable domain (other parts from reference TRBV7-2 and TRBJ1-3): GAGVSQSPSNKVTEKGKDVELRCDPISGHTALYWYRQSLGQGLEFLIYFQGNSAPDKSGLPSDRFSAERTGGSVSTLTIQRTQQEDSAVYLCASSLGPGTGNTIYFGEGSWLTVV.

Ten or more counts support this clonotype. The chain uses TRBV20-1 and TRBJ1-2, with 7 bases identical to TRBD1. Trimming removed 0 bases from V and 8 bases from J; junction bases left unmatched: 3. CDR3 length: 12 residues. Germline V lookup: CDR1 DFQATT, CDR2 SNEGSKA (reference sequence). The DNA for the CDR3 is TGCAGTGCTAGAGAACAGGGGATGGGCTACACCTTC. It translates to CSAREQGMGYTF.

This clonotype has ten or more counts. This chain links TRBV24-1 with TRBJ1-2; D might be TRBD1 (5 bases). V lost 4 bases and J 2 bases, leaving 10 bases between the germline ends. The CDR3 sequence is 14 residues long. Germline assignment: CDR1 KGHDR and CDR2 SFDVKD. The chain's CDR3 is CATSDRTHNYGYTF. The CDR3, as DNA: TGTGCCACCAGTGACCGGACACACAACTATGGCTACACCTTC.

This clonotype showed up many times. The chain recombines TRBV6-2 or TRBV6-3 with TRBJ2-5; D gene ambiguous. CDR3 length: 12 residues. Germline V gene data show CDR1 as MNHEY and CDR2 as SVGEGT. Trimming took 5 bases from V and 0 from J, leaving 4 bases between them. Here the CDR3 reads CASSDNQETQYF. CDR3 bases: TGTGCCAGCAGTGACAACCAAGAGACCCAGTACTTC.

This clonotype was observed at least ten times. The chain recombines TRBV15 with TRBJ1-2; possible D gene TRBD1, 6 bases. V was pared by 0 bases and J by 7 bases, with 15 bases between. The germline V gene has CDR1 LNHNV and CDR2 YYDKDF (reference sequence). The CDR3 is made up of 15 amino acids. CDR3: CATSRDKSGVLGYTF. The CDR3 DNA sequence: TGTGCCACCAGCAGAGATAAGTCAGGGGTTCTTGGCTACACCTTC.

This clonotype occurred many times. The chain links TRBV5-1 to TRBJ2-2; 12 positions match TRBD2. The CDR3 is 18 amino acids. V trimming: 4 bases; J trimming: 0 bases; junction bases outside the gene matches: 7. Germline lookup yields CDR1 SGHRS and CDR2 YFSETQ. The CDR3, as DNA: TGCGCCAGCAGCGCCAAGACTAGCGGGGGCACGAACACCGGGGAGCTGTTTTTT. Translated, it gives CASSAKTSGGTNTGELFF.

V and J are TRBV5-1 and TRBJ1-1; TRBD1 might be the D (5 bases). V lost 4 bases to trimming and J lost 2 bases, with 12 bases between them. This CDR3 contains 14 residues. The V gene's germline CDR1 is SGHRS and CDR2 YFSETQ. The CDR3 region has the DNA TGCGCCAGCAGCACTAGGGGCCATAACACTGAAGCTTTCTTT. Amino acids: CASSTRGHNTEAFF.

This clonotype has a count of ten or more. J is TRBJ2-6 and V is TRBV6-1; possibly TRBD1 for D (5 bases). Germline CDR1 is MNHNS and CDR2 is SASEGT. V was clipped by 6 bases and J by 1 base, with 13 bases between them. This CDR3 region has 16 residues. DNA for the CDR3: TGTGCCAGCAGGAGTAGTTCAGGGTCTGGGGCCAACGTCCTGACTTTC. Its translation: CASRSSSGSGANVLTF.

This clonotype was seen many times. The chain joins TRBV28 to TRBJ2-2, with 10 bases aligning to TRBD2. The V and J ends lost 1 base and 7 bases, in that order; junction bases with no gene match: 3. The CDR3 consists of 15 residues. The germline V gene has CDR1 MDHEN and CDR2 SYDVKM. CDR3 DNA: TGTGCCAGCAGTTTATTAGCGGGAGGTGGCGGGGAGCTGTTTTTT. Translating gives CASSLLAGGGGELFF. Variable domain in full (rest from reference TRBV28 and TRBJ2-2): DVKVTQSSRYLVKRTGEKVFLECVQDMDHENMFWYRQDPGLGLRLIYFSYDVKMKEKGDIPEGYSVSREKKERFSLILESASTNQTSMYLCASSLLAGGGGELFFGEGSRLTVL.

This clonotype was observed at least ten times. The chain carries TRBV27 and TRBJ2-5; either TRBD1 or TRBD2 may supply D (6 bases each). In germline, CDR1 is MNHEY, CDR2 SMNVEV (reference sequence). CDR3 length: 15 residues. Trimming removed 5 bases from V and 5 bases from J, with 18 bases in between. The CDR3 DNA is TGTGCCAGCAGTAAAGGAGGAGGGGGGACCGAGACCCAGTACTTC. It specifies CASSKGGGGTETQYF.

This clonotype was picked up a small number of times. CDR3 amino acids: CASRNSGTNLYGYTF. The CDR3 DNA reads TGTGCCAGCAGGAATTCCGGGACCAACCTCTATGGCTACACCTTC. The chain couples TRBV6-1 to TRBJ1-2; a weak D match, TRBD1 (5 bases). V was clipped by 6 bases and J by 4 bases, with 18 bases between them. This CDR3 contains 15 residues. Germline V gene data show CDR1 as MNHNS and CDR2 as SASEGT.

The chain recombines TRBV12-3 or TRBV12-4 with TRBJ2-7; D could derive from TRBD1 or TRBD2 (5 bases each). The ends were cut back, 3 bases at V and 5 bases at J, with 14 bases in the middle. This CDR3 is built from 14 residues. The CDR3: CASSFGFGDDEQYF. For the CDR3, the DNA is TGTGCCAGCAGTTTTGGTTTCGGGGACGACGAGCAGTACTTC.

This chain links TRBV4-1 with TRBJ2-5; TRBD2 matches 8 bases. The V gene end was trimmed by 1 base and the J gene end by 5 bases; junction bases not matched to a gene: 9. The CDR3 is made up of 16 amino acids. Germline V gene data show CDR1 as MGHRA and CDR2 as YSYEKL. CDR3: CASSQVPSGGRETQYF. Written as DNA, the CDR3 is TGCGCCAGCAGCCAAGTTCCCAGCGGGGGCCGGGAGACCCAGTACTTC.